The 20 T cell receptor beta chains presented below share a single source sample, sequenced in a study of siplizumab effects on memory and regulatory T cells. Libraries were prepared by immunoSEQ multiplex PCR; TCRdb keeps only in-frame clonotypes and omits some of them. Here the sample spans some 100,000 clones, less than 95% being singletons. What was sequenced was Tregs sorted from blood. The receptors were gathered from a human donor in good health.

The count of this clone is one. This sequence joins TRBV7-2 and TRBJ2-5; tentatively, D is TRBD1 or TRBD2 (5 bases each). CDR3 length: 15 residues. V lost 1 base and J 7 bases, leaving 16 bases between the germline ends. Germline V lookup: CDR1 SGHTA, CDR2 FQGNSA. DNA of the CDR3: TGTGCCAGCAGCTTAGTGTCGGGACGAAAAACGACCCAGTACTTC. This sequence encodes CASSLVSGRKTTQYF.

V and J are TRBV28 and TRBJ1-1, with 9 bases lining up with TRBD1. Germline V lookup: CDR1 MDHEN, CDR2 SYDVKM. This CDR3 is 16 amino acids long. After removal of 6 bases from V and 6 bases from J, the junction contained 14 bases not matched to a gene. The CDR3 protein is CASRPNRGLFMAEAFF. CDR3 nucleotide sequence: TGTGCCAGCAGACCGAACAGGGGGCTTTTTATGGCTGAAGCTTTCTTT.

This chain links TRBV6-1 with TRBJ1-5; D is undetermined. V was pared by 7 bases and J by 11 bases, with 18 bases between. This CDR3 has 13 amino acids. Germline assignment: CDR1 MNHNS and CDR2 SASEGT. CDR3: CASTLGGGLAQHF. As DNA, the CDR3 is TGTGCCAGCACCCTTGGAGGAGGGTTAGCCCAGCATTTT.

The gene calls are TRBV4-1 and TRBJ2-7, with D possibly TRBD2 on 6 matching bases. Germline CDR1 reads MGHRA; CDR2 reads YSYEKL. The CDR3 is 17 residues long. V shed 5 bases and J shed 5 bases, with 25 bases lying between them. DNA of the CDR3: TGCGCCAGCAGCGGCGGGTTTTGGAGGGGACGACGCGACGAGCAGTACTTC. This encodes CASSGGFWRGRRDEQYF.

The chain is built from TRBV21-1 and TRBJ1-1; the table's D gene call, TRBD1, was not cross checked with the DNA. TRBV21-1 is a recognized pseudogene. This CDR3 is built from 13 residues. CDR3 in amino acids: CASRGTGRTEAFF. DNA for the CDR3: TGTGCCAGCAGAGGGACAGGGCGCACTGAAGCTTTCTTT.

The CDR3 here is CASSLGTGWGTGELFF. CDR3 DNA sequence: TGTGCCAGCAGTTTAGGGACAGGGTGGGGCACCGGGGAGCTGTTTTTT. This chain joins TRBV28 and TRBJ2-2; 9 positions agree with TRBD1. The germline V gene encodes CDR1 MDHEN and CDR2 SYDVKM. Trimming took 2 bases from V and 4 from J; bases not matched to a gene: 5. The CDR3 length is 16 residues.

This chain uses TRBV19 with TRBJ2-3; 10 bases are shared with TRBD2. The CDR3 has 17 residues. Germline V gene lookup returns CDR1 LNHDA and CDR2 SQIVND (reference sequence). V shed 4 bases, J shed 0 bases, and the junction held 7 bases outside the gene matches. CDR3 protein: CASSTQGTSESTDTQYF. CDR3 bases: TGTGCCAGTAGTACTCAGGGGACTAGCGAGAGCACAGATACGCAGTATTTT.

The chain uses TRBV5-6 and TRBJ2-5; D is uncertain. V was pared by 2 bases and J by 2 bases, with 19 bases between. Per the germline V gene, CDR1 is SGHDT and CDR2 is YYEEEE. This CDR3 region has 17 residues. The CDR3 loop reads CASSFRLPDRNQETQYF. The CDR3 DNA follows: TGTGCCAGCAGCTTCCGGCTCCCCGACCGGAATCAAGAGACCCAGTACTTC.

The V gene is TRBV4-1, the J gene TRBJ1-5; tentative D call: TRBD1 (5 bases). CDR3 length: 17 amino acids. Germline V lookup: CDR1 MGHRA, CDR2 YSYEKL. The ends were cut back, 0 bases at V and 1 base at J, with 13 bases in the middle. CDR3 sequence reads: CASSQDRGRASNQPQHF. Written as DNA, the CDR3 is TGCGCCAGCAGCCAAGATCGCGGCAGGGCGAGCAATCAGCCCCAGCATTTT.

The chain has TRBV11-2 and TRBJ2-1; the D gene could be TRBD1 or TRBD2 (6 bases each). The CDR3 has 15 amino acids. Deletions cut 3 bases from V and 6 bases from J, with 15 bases between. Germline V gene sequence: CDR1 SGHAT, CDR2 FQNNGV. CDR3: CASSFRRDNLNEQFF. In DNA form, the CDR3 reads TGTGCCAGCAGCTTCAGGCGGGACAACCTCAATGAGCAGTTCTTC.

The chain links TRBV23-1 to TRBJ1-5, with D maybe TRBD1 (5 bases). TRBV23-1 is given ORF status, its function remaining uncertain. CDR3 length: 17 amino acids. Between the trimmed V and J ends, which lost 3 bases and 0 bases, there was a span of 15 bases. CDR3 bases: TGCGCCAGCAGTCATTGGCCGGGACCCTATAGCAATCAGCCCCAGCATTTT. Translation gives CASSHWPGPYSNQPQHF.

This clone appeared a single time. The V call is TRBV30, the J call TRBJ1-2; TRBD1 might be the D (6 bases). The length of the CDR3 is 14 residues. Deletions cut 5 bases from V and 7 bases from J, with 20 bases between. The germline V gene has CDR1 GTSNPN and CDR2 SVGIG (reference sequence). The CDR3 region is CAWGPRQAVGGYTF. CDR3 DNA sequence: TGTGCCTGGGGGCCCCGACAGGCAGTAGGTGGCTACACCTTC. Variable domain in full (rest from reference TRBV30 and TRBJ1-2): SQTIHQWPATLVQPVGSPLSLECTVEGTSNPNLYWYRQAAGRGLQLLFYSVGIGQISSEVPQNLSASRPQDRQFILSSKKLLLSDSGFYLCAWGPRQAVGGYTFGSGTRLTVV.

J is TRBJ2-1 and V is TRBV19; 10 positions agree with TRBD2. Germline V lookup: CDR1 LNHDA, CDR2 SQIVND (reference sequence). The CDR3 covers 15 residues. V was pared by 1 base and J by 9 bases, with 6 bases of the junction left unmatched. CDR3 amino acids: CASSIGLAGDGEQFF. The CDR3 nucleotides read TGTGCCAGTAGTATAGGTCTAGCGGGAGACGGTGAGCAGTTCTTC.

This chain uses TRBV11-3 with TRBJ2-1; 8 bases agree with TRBD2. The CDR3 sequence is 13 residues long. V lost 6 bases, J lost 6 bases, and 4 bases stayed unmatched. Germline V lookup: CDR1 SGHNT, CDR2 YENEEA. CDR3 region: CASRRSGTNEQFF. The CDR3 coding sequence is TGTGCCAGCAGGCGTAGCGGGACCAATGAGCAGTTCTTC. The full variable domain, rest sourced from reference TRBV11-3 and TRBJ2-1, is EAGVVQSPRYKIIEKKQPVAFWCNPISGHNTLYWYLQNLGQGPELLIRYENEEAVDDSQLPKDRFSAERLKGVDSTLKIQPAELGDSAVYLCASRRSGTNEQFFGPGTRLTVL.

This clone was counted a single time. The chain is built from TRBV5-1 and TRBJ2-7, with D maybe TRBD1 (5 bases). The CDR3 loop spans 14 amino acids. The germline CDR1 and CDR2 sequences are SGHRS and YFSETQ. V lost 5 bases and J 9 bases, leaving 21 bases between the germline ends. DNA of the CDR3: TGCGCCAGCAGGTTCAGGGCCCCTTCGGAAGTGCAGTACTTC. Amino acid sequence: CASRFRAPSEVQYF.

CDR3: CASSLDPRGSGNTIYF. As DNA, the CDR3 is TGTGCCAGCAGCTTAGACCCCAGGGGATCTGGAAACACCATATATTTT. The chain combines TRBV7-3 with TRBJ1-3; D may be TRBD1 (6 bases). Germline values: CDR1 SGHTA, CDR2 FQGTGA. V shed 2 bases and J shed 1 base, with 12 bases lying between them. The CDR3 extends over 16 amino acids.

This chain links TRBV2 with TRBJ2-1; D unresolved. Per the germline V gene, CDR1 is SNHLY and CDR2 is FYNNEI. This CDR3 is 13 amino acids long. V shed 5 bases and J shed 4 bases, with 9 bases lying between them. CDR3 DNA sequence: TGTGCCAGCAGTCTACAGAGTTACAATGAGCAGTTCTTC. Translation: CASSLQSYNEQFF.

The V and J genes are TRBV5-8 and TRBJ2-3, with D tentatively TRBD2 (6 bases). CDR1 and CDR2 from the germline V gene are SGHTS and YDEGEE. The CDR3 is 14 amino acids. V was clipped by 2 bases and J by 5 bases, with 12 bases between them. As DNA, the CDR3 is TGTGCCAGCAGCTTTTCCGGGAGAGGAGATACGCAGTATTTT. Amino acid sequence: CASSFSGRGDTQYF.

The J gene is TRBJ1-1, the V gene TRBV28; D ambiguous. V shed 11 bases and J shed 4 bases, with 20 bases lying between them. CDR1 and CDR2 from the germline V gene are MDHEN and SYDVKM. CDR3 length: 14 amino acids. CDR3 in DNA: TGTGCCGGGGTTCCCTCCTTAGGGAGCACTGAAGCTTTCTTT. Protein: CAGVPSLGSTEAFF.

The chain links TRBV10-2 to TRBJ1-2; D unclear. With 4 bases removed from V and 1 base from J, the gap between germline ends came to 10 bases. This CDR3 is built from 14 residues. Looked up from germline, CDR1 is WSHSY and CDR2 is SAAADI. The CDR3 DNA follows: TGCGCCAGCAGTGCAGGACGACTTAACTATGGCTACACCTTC. Its translation is CASSAGRLNYGYTF.